The T cell receptor beta chain described here comes from a study of cytomegalovirus exposure and HLA in healthy donors. The PCR contained 60 Vbeta and 13 Jbeta primers. Generated by immunoSEQ multiplex PCR, the TCRdb table keeps only in-frame clones and is missing some. Reported are tens of thousands of clones; the ten largest clones contain less than 5%. Germline assignment: CDR1 MDHEN and CDR2 SYDVKM. The CDR3 spans 14 residues. With 5 bases clipped from V and 3 bases from J, the junction kept 5 bases outside the gene matches. This TCR came from a man aged 18 to 29 in good health and CMV-seropositive. Sequencing input: PBMCs. The chain has TRBV28 and TRBJ2-5; 8 bases line up with TRBD1. CDR3 residues: CASSPVTGEETQYF. The DNA for the CDR3 is TGTGCCAGCAGTCCTGTGACAGGGGAAGAGACCCAGTACTTC.